This passage covers 2 T cell receptor beta chains from one sample sequenced in a study of CD8 T cells in Susac syndrome. RNA was extracted with the RNeasy kit, and a quantity of roughly 0.45 to 1 ug was reverse transcribed using random hexamers. From the immunoSEQ multiplex PCR reads, TCRdb called clonotypes with MiXCR, one entry per CDR3 protein. The data show about 190,000 distinct CDR3 sequences, with 90% to 95% seen just once and approximately 0.098% held by the top ten. Input material: CD4+ T cells from PBMCs. The receptors shown here come from a human donor in good health.

The chain combines TRBV15 with TRBJ1-2; tentative D call: TRBD1 (5 bases). The CDR3 extends over 16 amino acids. V lost 0 bases to trimming and J lost 4 bases, with 15 bases between them. The germline V gene encodes CDR1 LNHNV and CDR2 YYDKDF (reference sequence). This chain's CDR3 is CATSRDPGKTLYGYTF. The CDR3 bases are TGTGCCACCAGCAGAGATCCAGGGAAAACCCTCTATGGCTACACCTTC.

The gene calls are TRBV3-1 and TRBJ1-1, with a tentative D call TRBD1 (6 bases). Between the trimmed V and J ends, which lost 1 base and 8 bases, there was a span of 8 bases. The germline V gene encodes CDR1 LGHDT and CDR2 YNNKEL (reference sequence). This CDR3 comprises 12 residues. CDR3 DNA sequence: TGTGCCAGCAGCCAAGGGACAGTCGAAGCTTTCTTT. Amino acid sequence: CASSQGTVEAFF.